These 8 T cell receptor beta chains share one sample of origin, sequenced in a study of early T cells in non-severe SARS-CoV-2 infection. TCRdb re-derived calls from the 5' RACE reads in MiXCR, one entry per CDR3 protein. The sample consists of approximately 33,000 distinct CDR3 sequences, roughly 5.6% of them appearing once. Material for sequencing was whole blood. The receptors were gathered from an adult who was a healthcare worker with PCR-confirmed SARS-CoV-2 infection or an uninfected control (not recorded which).

This clonotype has a handful of counts. V and J are TRBV9 and TRBJ2-5; perhaps TRBD2 as D (6 bases). Germline CDR1 and CDR2: SGDLS and YYNGEE. Trimming took 4 bases from V and 7 from J, leaving 17 bases between them. The CDR3 contains 14 residues. CDR3 in amino acids: CASSLRLGEGTQYF. The CDR3 coding sequence is TGTGCCAGCAGCCTACGACTAGGAGAAGGGACCCAGTACTTC.

Many counts were recorded for this clonotype. The genes are TRBV12-5 and TRBJ1-5; D unclear. This CDR3 is built from 13 residues. V gave up 0 bases and J gave up 3 bases, with 3 bases separating them. Germline CDR1 and CDR2: LGHNT and FRNRAP. DNA of the CDR3: TGTGCTAGTGGTTTGGTGGTCAATCAGCCCCAGCATTTT. Protein: CASGLVVNQPQHF.

This clonotype was seen ten or more times. The J gene is TRBJ2-7, the V gene TRBV7-2, with 7 positions matching TRBD2. The CDR3 has 13 amino acids. Unmatched junction bases numbered 8, after V lost 5 bases and J lost 7 bases. Germline V gene lookup returns CDR1 SGHTA and CDR2 FQGNSA. The chain's CDR3 is CASSATPGLEQYF. DNA of the CDR3: TGTGCCAGCAGCGCAACTCCGGGACTAGAGCAGTACTTC. Full variable domain (remainder filled in from reference TRBV7-2 and TRBJ2-7): GAGVSQSPSNKVTEKGKDVELRCDPISGHTALYWYRQSLGQGLEFLIYFQGNSAPDKSGLPSDRFSAERTGGSVSTLTIQRTQQEDSAVYLCASSATPGLEQYFGPGTRLTVT.

This clonotype was observed many times. The rearrangement uses TRBV7-3 and TRBJ2-3; 7 bases are a match to TRBD1. With V trimmed by 3 bases and J by 2 bases, 5 bases remained unmatched. This CDR3 region has 15 residues. CDR1 and CDR2 (germline): SGHTA, FQGTGA. The CDR3 region has the DNA TGTGCCAGCAGCTTGACAGGGTCCCCCACAGATACGCAGTATTTT. As protein: CASSLTGSPTDTQYF. Full variable domain (remainder filled in from reference TRBV7-3 and TRBJ2-3): GAGVSQTPSNKVTEKGKYVELRCDPISGHTALYWYRQSLGQGPEFLIYFQGTGAADDSGLPNDRFFAVRPEGSVSTLKIQRTERGDSAVYLCASSLTGSPTDTQYFGPGTRLTVL.

This clonotype was seen many times. The chain links TRBV29-1 to TRBJ2-7; TRBD1 agrees at 10 bases. The trim removed 7 bases at V and 9 bases at J, leaving 6 bases unmatched. Germline V gene sequence: CDR1 SQVTM, CDR2 ANQGSEA. The CDR3 length is 11 residues. The CDR3 reads CSAWTGGMQYF. In DNA form, the CDR3 reads TGCAGCGCATGGACAGGGGGGATGCAGTACTTC.

Many counts were recorded for this clonotype. V is TRBV5-1 and J is TRBJ2-3; 12 bases line up with TRBD2. Germline V gene data show CDR1 as SGHRS and CDR2 as YFSETQ. This CDR3 comprises 16 residues. V lost 1 base to trimming and J lost 5 bases; unmatched junction nucleotides: 5. The CDR3 bases are TGCGCCAGCAGCTTGCGTCCTAGCGGGGGGGAAGATACGCAGTATTTT. Residues: CASSLRPSGGEDTQYF.

The J gene is TRBJ2-7, the V gene TRBV6-2 or TRBV6-3, with no clear D. The CDR3 sequence is 12 residues long. The germline V gene has CDR1 MNHEY and CDR2 SVGEGT. The V end lost 2 bases, the J end lost 6 bases, and 8 bases lay between the germline ends. CDR3 nucleotide sequence: TGTGCCAGCAGTTACGGAGAGTTCGAGCAGTACTTC. Translating gives CASSYGEFEQYF.

In its sample, this clonotype was seen many times. The chain links TRBV13 to TRBJ2-7, with 11 bases that match TRBD2. The CDR3 spans 16 residues. V shed 6 bases and J 0 bases; nucleotides not matched to a gene: 7. Per germline, CDR1 PRHDT and CDR2 FYEKMQ (reference sequence). The CDR3 sequence: CASRTSGGPSSYEQYF. CDR3 nucleotide sequence: TGTGCCAGCAGAACTAGCGGGGGACCCAGCTCCTACGAGCAGTACTTC.